One T cell receptor (beta chain) is described in this entry. These data belong to a study of blood T cell repertoires in COVID-19. Overall study context: T cells, B-cell-depleted T cells, or PBMCs supplied cDNA or gDNA.

Per the authors' pipeline: Estimated nucleated cell counts came from reference gene primer amplification. The repertoire was sequenced with immunoSEQ multiplex PCR; TCRdb's copy has only in-frame clones and lacks some. V and J calls and clone size are those listed in that table; D and trimming were worked out from the DNA. Of around 160,000 clones in the sample, 80% to 85% were seen once. This CDR3 spans 14 amino acids. Germline V CDR1 and CDR2: MNHNS, SASEGT. After removal of 1 base from V and 7 bases from J, the junction contained 3 bases not matched to a gene. Sample: PBMCs or T cells enriched from blood (not recorded which). The source is a woman between 50 and 59 years old who had been exposed to COVID-19. V is TRBV6-1 and J is TRBJ1-5; 8 bases fit TRBD1. This chain's CDR3 is CASSEGTGRQPQHF. CDR3 nucleotide sequence: TGTGCCAGCAGTGAAGGGACAGGGCGACAGCCCCAGCATTTT.